The 25 T cell receptor beta chains below were found in one sample sequenced in a study of shared clonotypes between healthy human individuals. Sequencing was performed with immunoSEQ multiplex PCR; in TCRdb, only in-frame clones are kept and a portion is missing. Of about 2.3 million clones in the sample, under 95% were seen once. Sequenced: naive CD4+ T cells from PBMCs. Described subset: CD45RA+ positively selected. These receptors originate from a man between 18 and 29 years old in good health. Some clones in this sample may be carry-over from other donors' samples.

The chain employs TRBV7-3 and TRBJ2-2; D might be TRBD1 (6 bases). V was pared by 4 bases and J by 7 bases, with 19 bases between. This CDR3 is built from 16 residues. The germline CDR1 and CDR2 sequences are SGHTA and FQGTGA. CDR3 sequence (DNA): TGTGCCAGCAGCTCAGGACAGACCTTGGGGAACGGGGAGCTGTTTTTT. Protein product: CASSSGQTLGNGELFF.

V is TRBV19 and J is TRBJ1-3; maybe TRBD1 (5 bases). V lost 5 bases and J 3 bases, leaving 32 bases between the germline ends. The CDR3 is 21 amino acids. Germline CDR1 and CDR2: LNHDA and SQIVND (reference sequence). The CDR3 nucleotides are TGTGCCAGTAGTTCTTGGGACGGACTGCCCCATTACTTAAGCATTGGAAACACCATATATTTT. Its protein is CASSSWDGLPHYLSIGNTIYF.

The chain couples TRBV28 to TRBJ1-4; possibly TRBD1 for D (6 bases). Germline V CDR1 and CDR2: MDHEN, SYDVKM. Trimming removed 3 bases at V and 3 bases at J, with 14 bases between. The CDR3 spans 16 residues. The CDR3 DNA reads TGTGCCAGCAGTTTCCACGTGGGGGCGCCTAATGAAAAACTGTTTTTT. Translating it yields CASSFHVGAPNEKLFF.

This chain joins TRBV18 and TRBJ2-1; D remains unclear. The length of the CDR3 is 13 residues. Trimming stripped 3 bases from V and 8 bases from J, with 11 bases between. Germline CDR1 is KGHSH and CDR2 is LQKENI. CDR3 in DNA: TGTGCCAGCTCACCCCGACCCGACGATGAGCAGTTCTTC. Its protein product is CASSPRPDDEQFF. The whole variable domain, filled in from reference TRBV18 and TRBJ2-1, reads NAGVMQNPRHLVRRRGQEARLRCSPMKGHSHVYWYRQLPEEGLKFMVYLQKENIIDESGMPKERFSAEFPKEGPSILRIQQVVRGDSAAYFCASSPRPDDEQFFGPGTRLTVL.

J is TRBJ1-2 and V is TRBV28; D is undetermined. The length of the CDR3 is 14 residues. Trimming cost V 5 bases and J 9 bases, with 19 bases left between them. In germline, CDR1 is MDHEN, CDR2 SYDVKM. CDR3 sequence reads: CASSPRSHEISYTF. For the CDR3, the DNA is TGTGCCAGCAGTCCTCGGTCCCATGAGATCAGCTACACCTTC.

A remark on this clone: Additional DNA sequences in this sample encode the identical CDR3. In DNA form, the CDR3 reads TGTGCCAGCAGCTTAACCAGATCGGAGACCCAGTACTTC. Translation gives CASSLTRSETQYF. The chain uses TRBV7-8 and TRBJ2-5, with D hard to call. V shed 2 bases and J shed 5 bases, with 9 bases lying between them. CDR1 is SGHVS and CDR2 is FQNEAQ in the germline V gene. The CDR3 loop spans 13 amino acids.

The count of this clone is one. The genes are TRBV19 and TRBJ1-3; D gene ambiguous. The germline V gene encodes CDR1 LNHDA and CDR2 SQIVND (reference sequence). The CDR3 contains 12 residues. Trimming took 5 bases from V and 3 from J, leaving 5 bases between them. CDR3 nucleotides: TGTGCCAGTAGTGCAGTTGGAAACACCATATATTTT. It encodes CASSAVGNTIYF.

V is TRBV5-1 and J is TRBJ2-5, with TRBD1 as a possible D gene (6 bases). This CDR3 has 14 residues. The germline CDR1 and CDR2 sequences are SGHRS and YFSETQ. The V end lost 4 bases, the J end lost 3 bases, and 13 bases lay between the germline ends. This CDR3 reads CASSPNKGEETQYF. The CDR3 DNA is TGCGCCAGCAGCCCTAATAAGGGGGAAGAGACCCAGTACTTC.

This chain uses TRBV5-4 with TRBJ2-2, with D perhaps TRBD1 or TRBD2 (5 bases each). Germline loops: CDR1 SGHNT, CDR2 YYREEE (reference sequence). This CDR3 region has 17 residues. V was pared by 6 bases and J by 0 bases, with 18 bases between. Here the CDR3 reads CASTRGIKGANTGELFF. The CDR3 DNA sequence: TGTGCCAGCACGAGGGGCATTAAGGGCGCGAACACCGGGGAGCTGTTTTTT.

V is TRBV27 and J is TRBJ2-1, with a possible D match to TRBD2 (6 bases). V lost 8 bases, J lost 2 bases, and 13 bases lay in between. CDR3 length equals 14 residues. Germline V gives CDR1 MNHEY, CDR2 SMNVEV (reference sequence). CDR3 protein: CASRSGLTYNEQFF. The CDR3 DNA is TGTGCCAGCCGTAGCGGCCTAACCTACAATGAGCAGTTCTTC.

A single count supports this clone. The gene calls are TRBV7-3 and TRBJ1-3; D unclear. In germline, CDR1 is SGHTA, CDR2 FQGTGA. CDR3 size: 16 residues. V lost 1 base to trimming and J lost 0 bases, with 10 bases between them. The CDR3 here is CASSLNTPASGNTIYF. Written as DNA, the CDR3 is TGTGCCAGCAGCTTAAACACTCCCGCCTCTGGAAACACCATATATTTT. Full variable domain (missing parts from reference TRBV7-3 and TRBJ1-3): GAGVSQTPSNKVTEKGKYVELRCDPISGHTALYWYRQSLGQGPEFLIYFQGTGAADDSGLPNDRFFAVRPEGSVSTLKIQRTERGDSAVYLCASSLNTPASGNTIYFGEGSWLTVV.

This chain uses TRBV5-1 with TRBJ2-1; 9 bases are a match to TRBD1. V lost 4 bases and J lost 6; bases outside the gene matches: 5. The CDR3 extends over 14 amino acids. Germline assignment: CDR1 SGHRS and CDR2 YFSETQ. CDR3 nucleotides: TGCGCCAGCAGCGCGGGACAGGGCTTCAATGAGCAGTTCTTC. It is translated as CASSAGQGFNEQFF. The whole variable domain, filled in from reference TRBV5-1 and TRBJ2-1, reads KAGVTQTPRYLIKTRGQQVTLSCSPISGHRSVSWYQQTPGQGLQFLFEYFSETQRNKGNFPGRFSGRQFSNSRSEMNVSTLELGDSALYLCASSAGQGFNEQFFGPGTRLTVL.

This rearrangement joins TRBV7-3 to TRBJ2-1; 12 bases agree with TRBD2. Per the germline V gene, CDR1 is SGHTA and CDR2 is FQGTGA. This CDR3 contains 17 residues. The ends lost 1 base at V and 0 bases at J; junction bases unmatched: 1. CDR3 nucleotides: TGTGCCAGCAGCTTAAGGACTAGCGGGGCCTCCTACAATGAGCAGTTCTTC. It is translated as CASSLRTSGASYNEQFF.

This chain connects TRBV5-1 to TRBJ2-7; D remains unclear. CDR3 size: 16 residues. Between the trimmed V and J ends, which lost 0 bases and 0 bases, there was a span of 13 bases. In germline, CDR1 is SGHRS, CDR2 YFSETQ. This CDR3 reads CASSLEAYDSSYEQYF. CDR3 nucleotides: TGCGCCAGCAGCTTGGAAGCATATGATAGCTCCTACGAGCAGTACTTC.

Concerning this clone: This CDR3 is missing its conserved last phenylalanine or tryptophan, likely due to a read error. This sequence joins TRBV5-1 and TRBJ1-1; 12 nucleotides match TRBD1. This CDR3 is 15 amino acids long. Germline assignment: CDR1 SGHRS and CDR2 YFSETQ. Trimming removed 2 bases from V and 4 bases from J; junction bases left unmatched: 3. CDR3 nucleotides: TGCGCCAGCAGCTTAAGGGACAGGGGGCTCACTGAAGCTTTCCTT. Protein product: CASSLRDRGLTEAFL.

The genes are TRBV7-2 and TRBJ2-1, with a weak D call TRBD2 (5 bases). The germline V and J ends were trimmed by 0 bases and 8 bases, with 11 bases remaining between them. Germline CDR1 SGHTA, CDR2 FQGNSA. This CDR3 contains 14 residues. DNA of the CDR3: TGTGCCAGCAGCTTAGCGGGAGAATTCTATGAGCAGTTCTTC. Translated: CASSLAGEFYEQFF. Full variable domain (remainder filled in from reference TRBV7-2 and TRBJ2-1): GAGVSQSPSNKVTEKGKDVELRCDPISGHTALYWYRQSLGQGLEFLIYFQGNSAPDKSGLPSDRFSAERTGGSVSTLTIQRTQQEDSAVYLCASSLAGEFYEQFFGPGTRLTVL.

J is TRBJ2-3 and V is TRBV5-1, with a possible D match to TRBD2 (5 bases). The CDR3 has 13 residues. CDR1 and CDR2 (germline): SGHRS, YFSETQ. V was shortened by 4 bases and J by 3 bases, with 9 bases between the two germline ends. The CDR3: CASSDGMTDTQYF. The CDR3, as DNA: TGCGCCAGCAGCGACGGGATGACAGATACGCAGTATTTT.

The chain employs TRBV7-9 and TRBJ1-5; D is ambiguous. The CDR3 is made up of 13 amino acids. The V and J ends lost 4 bases and 6 bases respectively, with 10 bases between them. Germline CDR1 is SEHNR and CDR2 is FQNEAQ (reference sequence). The CDR3: CASSWTFGQPQHF. DNA of the CDR3: TGTGCCAGCAGCTGGACGTTTGGTCAGCCCCAGCATTTT.

The genes are TRBV30 and TRBJ2-7, with D perhaps being TRBD1 or TRBD2 (5 bases each). Trimming took off 3 bases at V and 7 bases at J, with 13 bases between the two ends. CDR3 length: 12 amino acids. Germline V gene lookup returns CDR1 GTSNPN and CDR2 SVGIG (reference sequence). This CDR3 is CAWSGDPWEQYF. CDR3 DNA sequence: TGTGCCTGGAGCGGGGACCCTTGGGAGCAGTACTTC.

The chain is built from TRBV19 and TRBJ1-1; D possibly corresponds to TRBD1 (5 bases). The length of the CDR3 is 15 residues. Per germline, CDR1 LNHDA and CDR2 SQIVND (reference sequence). V shed 6 bases and J shed 7 bases, with 21 bases lying between them. The CDR3 DNA follows: TGTGCCAGTAGAGAGGGACCGGGTACATACAGTGAAGCTTTCTTT. It codes for CASREGPGTYSEAFF.

The chain couples TRBV5-1 to TRBJ1-1; D uncertain. V dropped 5 bases and J dropped 1 base, with 9 bases sitting between them. CDR3 length: 13 amino acids. Germline V gene data show CDR1 as SGHRS and CDR2 as YFSETQ. CDR3 DNA: TGCGCCAGCAGGGCGGGAGAGAACACTGAAGCTTTCTTT. It yields the protein CASRAGENTEAFF.

This clone was recorded a few times. The chain couples TRBV5-1 to TRBJ1-1; a weak D match, TRBD1 (6 bases). This CDR3 is built from 14 residues. The V end was cut by 2 bases, the J end by 1 base, with 9 bases between. CDR1 and CDR2 from the germline V gene are SGHRS and YFSETQ. The CDR3: CASSFGTPNTEAFF. The CDR3 DNA reads TGCGCCAGCAGCTTCGGGACACCGAACACTGAAGCTTTCTTT. The entire variable domain, with the rest obtained from reference TRBV5-1 and TRBJ1-1, is as follows: KAGVTQTPRYLIKTRGQQVTLSCSPISGHRSVSWYQQTPGQGLQFLFEYFSETQRNKGNFPGRFSGRQFSNSRSEMNVSTLELGDSALYLCASSFGTPNTEAFFGQGTRLTVV.

The chain has TRBV10-3 and TRBJ2-2, with D perhaps TRBD1 (5 bases). The CDR3 extends over 14 amino acids. The germline CDR1 and CDR2 sequences are ENHRY and SYGVKD. Trimming cost V 6 bases and J 1 base, with 9 bases left between them. This chain's CDR3 is CAISATGNTGELFF. The CDR3 DNA reads as TGTGCCATCAGCGCTACAGGGAACACCGGGGAGCTGTTTTTT.

The chain carries TRBV9 and TRBJ2-7, with TRBD1 identical over 7 bases. The CDR3 runs 15 residues. V lost 4 bases, J lost 7 bases, and 14 bases stayed unmatched. Germline CDR1 is SGDLS and CDR2 is YYNGEE. In DNA form, the CDR3 reads TGTGCCAGCAGCCCGTGGACAGGATCGGAAGGGGAGCAGTACTTC. Translated, it gives CASSPWTGSEGEQYF.

The chain joins TRBV7-3 to TRBJ2-7; 7 bases map to TRBD2. The CDR3 runs to 17 residues. The ends lost 4 bases at V and 4 bases at J; junction bases unmatched: 16. Per the germline V gene, CDR1 is SGHTA and CDR2 is FQGTGA. As DNA, the CDR3 is TGTGCCAGCAGCTCCCTAACCCCTCAGCGGGAACGGTACGAGCAGTACTTC. Protein product: CASSSLTPQRERYEQYF.